A selection of T cell receptor beta chains follows, all from one sample in a study of T-cell reconstitution after alpha-beta-depleted transplantation in children. MiXCR, applied by TCRdb to the PCR reads, yields one record per CDR3 protein. This sample has roughly 120,000 distinct CDR3 sequences; 9% to 12% occur once, and the top ten carry about 7.3%. This material consisted of PBMCs from the stem cell graft donor, taken from the stem cell graft. All receptors come from a human donor who donated a stem cell graft to a child with acute lymphoblastic leukemia. Both conserved end residues are part of each CDR3. The D gene is left open where the match is weak. Clone size is not always given. Where it is, it says once, few, many or a class for expanded clones.

cdr3_nt: TGTGCCATCAGTGACCGTGTGGACACTGAAGCTTTCTTT; cdr3_aa: CAISDRVDTEAFF; v_call: TRBV10-3; d_call: NA; clone_size: many; j_call: TRBJ1-1
cdr3_nt: TGCGCCAGCAGCTTGGTAACTAGCGGGGTCAATGAGCAGTTCTTC; cdr3_aa: CASSLVTSGVNEQFF; v_call: TRBV5-1; d_call: TRBD2; clone_size: few; j_call: TRBJ2-1
cdr3_nt: TGTGCCAGCAGTCCGACCTCCGGGAGGGGGACCCAGTACTTC; cdr3_aa: CASSPTSGRGTQYF; v_call: TRBV6-5; d_call: TRBD2; clone_size: many; j_call: TRBJ2-5
cdr3_nt: TGCGCCAGCAGCGTAACAGGGCCAGATACGCAGTATTTT; cdr3_aa: CASSVTGPDTQYF; v_call: TRBV5-1; d_call: NA; clone_size: many; j_call: TRBJ2-3
cdr3_nt: TGTGCCAGCACCCCCCGGGGAGCAGGGGGGGCAGATACGCAGTATTTT; cdr3_aa: CASTPRGAGGADTQYF; v_call: TRBV12-3/TRBV12-4; d_call: NA; clone_size: many; j_call: TRBJ2-3
cdr3_nt: TGTGCCCGACAGGGAAGCGGGTACTTC; cdr3_aa: CARQGSGYF; v_call: TRBV7-9; d_call: TRBD1; clone_size: many; j_call: TRBJ2-7
cdr3_nt: TGTGCCAGCAGCGGCCCCTATAACAGGGCTAGCACAGATACGCAGTATTTT; cdr3_aa: CASSGPYNRASTDTQYF; v_call: TRBV7-2; d_call: NA; clone_size: many; j_call: TRBJ2-3
cdr3_nt: TGTGCCATCAGTGTCGGCAGCGGGGGGCCCCAAGAGACCCAGTACTTC; cdr3_aa: CAISVGSGGPQETQYF; v_call: TRBV10-3; d_call: TRBD2; clone_size: NA; j_call: TRBJ2-5
cdr3_nt: TGTGCCAGCGGACGGCTAGCGGGTTACAATGAGCAGTTCTTC; cdr3_aa: CASGRLAGYNEQFF; v_call: TRBV9; d_call: TRBD2; clone_size: NA; j_call: TRBJ2-1
cdr3_nt: TGTGCCAGCACTGGAGGATCTAACTATGGCTACACCTTC; cdr3_aa: CASTGGSNYGYTF; v_call: TRBV7-9; d_call: NA; clone_size: many; j_call: TRBJ1-2
cdr3_nt: TGTGCCAGCAGTTCGTCAGGGGGTAACACTGAAGCTTTCTTT; cdr3_aa: CASSSSGGNTEAFF; v_call: TRBV12-3/TRBV12-4; d_call: TRBD1; clone_size: many; j_call: TRBJ1-1
cdr3_nt: TGTGCCTGGAGTACCGGGGATTCCGGGGCCAACGTCCTGACTTTC; cdr3_aa: CAWSTGDSGANVLTF; v_call: TRBV30; d_call: NA; clone_size: many; j_call: TRBJ2-6
cdr3_nt: TGTGCTAGTGTCCCTAACCCCGGGCGGAGGATATTCACCGGGGAGCTGTTTTTT; cdr3_aa: CASVPNPGRRIFTGELFF; v_call: TRBV12-5; d_call: NA; clone_size: few; j_call: TRBJ2-2
cdr3_nt: TGTGCCAGCTTTACCGGGGGAAGGACCGGGGAGCTGTTTTTT; cdr3_aa: CASFTGGRTGELFF; v_call: TRBV28; d_call: NA; clone_size: many; j_call: TRBJ2-2
cdr3_nt: TGTGCCAGCTCAGCCGGGTCCAAGGGAGATACGCAGTATTTT; cdr3_aa: CASSAGSKGDTQYF; v_call: TRBV18; d_call: NA; clone_size: many; j_call: TRBJ2-3
cdr3_nt: TGCAGTGCTAGGTTAGGCTCTGGGGCCAACGTCCTGACTTTC; cdr3_aa: CSARLGSGANVLTF; v_call: TRBV20-1; d_call: NA; clone_size: many; j_call: TRBJ2-6
cdr3_nt: TGCGCCAGCAGCTTGGTTAGCGGGAGTGGCTACAATGAGCAGTTCTTC; cdr3_aa: CASSLVSGSGYNEQFF; v_call: TRBV5-1; d_call: TRBD2; clone_size: many; j_call: TRBJ2-1
cdr3_nt: TGTGCCACCAGCAGCGGGACAGGGGGTTCCGGGGAGCTGTTTTTT; cdr3_aa: CATSSGTGGSGELFF; v_call: TRBV15; d_call: TRBD1; clone_size: many; j_call: TRBJ2-2
cdr3_nt: TGCAGCGTTGATTGGGGTAGCCGGGGGGCCACAGATACGCAGTATTTC; cdr3_aa: CSVDWGSRGATDTQYF; v_call: TRBV29-1; d_call: NA; clone_size: NA; j_call: TRBJ2-3
cdr3_nt: TGTGCCAGCAGCCCCCGCCTAGCGGGGATAGATACGCAGTATTTT; cdr3_aa: CASSPRLAGIDTQYF; v_call: TRBV9; d_call: TRBD2; clone_size: many; j_call: TRBJ2-3
cdr3_nt: TGCGCCAGCAGCCTTACCCAGGGTGGGGTCGAGACCCAGTACTTC; cdr3_aa: CASSLTQGGVETQYF; v_call: TRBV4-3; d_call: NA; clone_size: many; j_call: TRBJ2-5